The 31 T cell receptor beta chains given below trace back to one sample, sequenced in a study of blood T cell repertoires in COVID-19. Assay: immunoSEQ multiplex PCR; the TCRdb copy retains only in-frame clones and omits some. The data show some 78,000 clones, more than 70% seen once. Specimen: peripheral blood. These receptor sequences come from a man between 60 and 75 years old with active or convalescent COVID-19.

This clone was found a few times. The chain has TRBV29-1 and TRBJ2-1; perhaps TRBD2 as D (6 bases). The CDR3 has 12 residues. The germline V gene has CDR1 SQVTM and CDR2 ANQGSEA. V was shortened by 7 bases and J by 10 bases, with 17 bases between the two germline ends. The CDR3 DNA is TGCAGCGCCGGGCCAGCTGGAGGGGAGCAGTTCTTC. Protein sequence: CSAGPAGGEQFF.

This clone was counted once. The V and J genes are TRBV7-2 and TRBJ1-5, with D perhaps TRBD1 (5 bases). Deletions cut 6 bases from V and 5 bases from J, with 14 bases between. CDR1 and CDR2 (germline): SGHTA, FQGNSA. The CDR3 has 14 amino acids. The CDR3 DNA follows: TGTGCCAGCAGTACGCGGGGCGGGGATCAGCCCCAGCATTTT. This gives the protein CASSTRGGDQPQHF.

The J gene is TRBJ2-7, the V gene TRBV10-3, with TRBD2 matching over 10 bases. In germline, CDR1 is ENHRY, CDR2 SYGVKD. This CDR3 contains 14 residues. The ends lost 2 bases at V and 3 bases at J; junction bases unmatched: 1. The CDR3 DNA reads as TGTGCCATCAGTGAGACTAGCGGGATCTACGAGCAGTACTTC. This translates into CAISETSGIYEQYF.

The rearrangement links TRBV20-1 to TRBJ2-7, with D possibly TRBD2 on 6 matching bases. V was trimmed by 3 bases and J by 2 bases, leaving 14 bases between them. CDR1 and CDR2 (germline): DFQATT, SNEGSKA (reference sequence). There are 14 residues in the CDR3. CDR3 loop: CSASPAGGAYEQYF. The CDR3 coding sequence is TGCAGTGCTAGTCCCGCCGGGGGAGCCTACGAGCAGTACTTC.

The chain is built from TRBV10-3 and TRBJ1-2, with TRBD1 as a possible D gene (6 bases). Trimming pared 6 bases from V and 4 bases from J, leaving 21 bases between. Germline CDR1 ENHRY, CDR2 SYGVKD. The CDR3 is made up of 16 amino acids. CDR3 DNA sequence: TGTGCCATCAGAGCCCCCGGACAGAGTTCACTCTATGGCTACACCTTC. Translating gives CAIRAPGQSSLYGYTF.

This clone has more than one count but fewer than ten. J is TRBJ2-3 and V is TRBV11-2; D may be TRBD1 (6 bases). This CDR3 is built from 14 residues. Germline V gene sequence: CDR1 SGHAT, CDR2 FQNNGV. Trimming left V 5 bases short and J 6 bases short, with 15 bases between. The CDR3 bases are TGTGCCAGCAGCCAACGCCAGGGGCGTGATACGCAGTATTTT. Amino acids: CASSQRQGRDTQYF.

The genes are TRBV7-2 and TRBJ2-4; a possible D gene is TRBD1 (7 bases). V was trimmed by 4 bases and J by 3 bases, leaving 10 bases between them. Germline CDR1 and CDR2: SGHTA and FQGNSA. The CDR3 extends over 14 amino acids. This CDR3 reads CASSWRDSKNIQYF. CDR3 bases: TGTGCCAGCAGCTGGCGGGACAGCAAAAACATTCAGTACTTC.

The gene calls are TRBV6-2 or TRBV6-3 and TRBJ2-7, with a tentative D call TRBD2 (6 bases). Germline-derived CDR1 and CDR2 are MNHEY and SVGEGT. Trimming removed 6 bases at V and 1 base at J, with 16 bases between. The CDR3 sequence is 15 residues long. The CDR3 sequence is CASSPLAKSSYEQYF. CDR3 coding DNA: TGTGCCAGCAGCCCGCTAGCGAAATCGTCCTACGAGCAGTACTTC.

The chain uses TRBV7-2 and TRBJ2-4; 11 bases line up with TRBD1. Germline CDR1 SGHTA, CDR2 FQGNSA. This CDR3 has 13 residues. The trim removed 5 bases at V and 9 bases at J, leaving 3 bases unmatched. CDR3 protein: CASSQGTGGIQYF. The DNA of the CDR3 is TGTGCCAGCAGCCAAGGGACAGGGGGCATTCAGTACTTC.

A word on this clone: The sample carries other DNA sequences with the same CDR3. This chain joins TRBV5-1 and TRBJ1-1; the match to TRBD1 covers 8 bases. The length of the CDR3 is 13 residues. Germline lookup yields CDR1 SGHRS and CDR2 YFSETQ. With 1 base clipped from V and 5 bases from J, the junction kept 1 base outside the gene matches. The CDR3 bases are TGCGCCAGCAGCTTGACAGGGGGGACTGAAGCTTTCTTT. As protein: CASSLTGGTEAFF.

The chain employs TRBV6-6 and TRBJ1-5, with 9 bases fitting TRBD1. This CDR3 has 14 residues. V shed 6 bases and J 6 bases; nucleotides not matched to a gene: 6. CDR1 is MNHNY and CDR2 is SVGAGI in the germline V gene (reference sequence). This CDR3 is CASSNRQGGQPQHF. CDR3 DNA: TGTGCCAGCAGCAATCGACAGGGGGGTCAGCCCCAGCATTTT.

The rearrangement links TRBV9 to TRBJ2-5, with D perhaps TRBD2 (5 bases). CDR1 is SGDLS, CDR2 YYNGEE, per germline. The V end was cut by 0 bases, the J end by 5 bases, with 20 bases between. The CDR3 has 17 residues. The CDR3: CASSVGESSGLRETQYF. The CDR3 DNA follows: TGTGCCAGCAGCGTAGGGGAGTCCAGCGGCCTGAGGGAGACCCAGTACTTC.

The chain has TRBV5-1 and TRBJ1-2; the match to TRBD1 covers 12 bases. Germline CDR1 is SGHRS and CDR2 is YFSETQ. The length of the CDR3 is 14 residues. V dropped 4 bases and J dropped 6; count of bases not matched to a gene: 4. CDR3 amino acids: CASSTGTGGDGYTF. The DNA of the CDR3 is TGCGCCAGCAGCACCGGGACAGGGGGCGATGGCTACACCTTC.

The genes are TRBV6-2 or TRBV6-3 and TRBJ1-4; D call uncertain. V lost 5 bases, J lost 0 bases, and 13 bases lay in between. Germline V gives CDR1 MNHEY, CDR2 SVGEGT. The CDR3 is made up of 16 amino acids. CDR3 sequence (DNA): TGTGCCAGCAGTGCCGACCCAGACTCAACTAATGAAAAACTGTTTTTT. Its translation is CASSADPDSTNEKLFF.

This clone showed up just once. V and J are TRBV5-8 and TRBJ1-5; weak D call: TRBD1 (6 bases). V gave up 4 bases and J gave up 7 bases, with 12 bases separating them. The CDR3 runs to 13 residues. Per germline, CDR1 SGHTS and CDR2 YDEGEE. In DNA, the CDR3 is TGTGCCAGCAGCGGGGGCGTTCGGCAGCCCCAGCATTTT. This codes for CASSGGVRQPQHF.

V and J are TRBV2 and TRBJ1-5; 9 bases are shared with TRBD1. This CDR3 is built from 14 residues. With V trimmed by 6 bases and J by 1 base, 1 base remained unmatched. Germline CDR1 SNHLY, CDR2 FYNNEI. CDR3 sequence reads: CASRGTGSNQPQHF. CDR3 bases: TGTGCCAGCAGAGGGACAGGGAGCAATCAGCCCCAGCATTTT.

The genes are TRBV12-3 or TRBV12-4 and TRBJ1-2; D may be TRBD1 (6 bases). V lost 3 bases, J lost 9 bases, and 11 bases lay in between. The CDR3 loop spans 12 amino acids. CDR3 nucleotide sequence: TGTGCCAGCAGTTTTTACACAGGGAGCTACACCTTC. Translating gives CASSFYTGSYTF.

This clone came up a few times. This chain joins TRBV6-5 and TRBJ1-3, with D perhaps TRBD1 (5 bases). V lost 2 bases, J lost 0 bases, and 5 bases lay in between. Germline V lookup: CDR1 MNHEY, CDR2 SVGAGI. The CDR3 sequence is 14 residues long. The CDR3 DNA sequence: TGTGCCAGCAGTTACGACAGCTCTGGAAACACCATATATTTT. As protein: CASSYDSSGNTIYF.

This clone came up once. J is TRBJ1-1 and V is TRBV30; TRBD1 matches 8 bases. J lost 5 bases, V lost 6 bases, and 8 bases had no gene match. The CDR3 loop spans 13 amino acids. Germline CDR1 and CDR2: GTSNPN and SVGIG (reference sequence). The CDR3, as DNA: TGTGCCTGCAGGACAGGGCCGGGAACTGAAGCTTTCTTT. The encoded protein is CACRTGPGTEAFF. The full variable domain, with the rest looked up from reference TRBV30 and TRBJ1-1, is SQTIHQWPATLVQPVGSPLSLECTVEGTSNPNLYWYRQAAGRGLQLLFYSVGIGQISSEVPQNLSASRPQDRQFILSSKKLLLSDSGFYLCACRTGPGTEAFFGQGTRLTVV.

The chain carries TRBV11-2 and TRBJ2-3, with 9 bases lining up with TRBD2. Germline V gives CDR1 SGHAT, CDR2 FQNNGV. The CDR3 consists of 15 residues. J was trimmed by 6 bases and V by 6 bases; bases with no gene match: 10. CDR3 region: CASRRPGLAVDTQYF. CDR3 nucleotides: TGTGCCAGCAGGCGGCCGGGACTAGCTGTTGATACGCAGTATTTT.

This sequence joins TRBV5-6 and TRBJ2-6, with a weak D call TRBD1 (6 bases). Trimming removed 1 base from V and 0 bases from J, with 17 bases in between. There are 19 residues in the CDR3. CDR1 and CDR2 from the germline V gene are SGHDT and YYEEEE. DNA of the CDR3: TGTGCCAGCAGCTTGAATAGGGCCAGGGGATTCTCTGGGGCCAACGTCCTGACTTTC. Protein sequence: CASSLNRARGFSGANVLTF. Full variable domain (remainder filled in from reference TRBV5-6 and TRBJ2-6): DAGVTQSPTHLIKTRGQQVTLRCSPKSGHDTVSWYQQALGQGPQFIFQYYEEEERQRGNFPDRFSGHQFPNYSSELNVNALLLGDSALYLCASSLNRARGFSGANVLTFGAGSRLTVL.

DNA for the CDR3: TGTGCCAGCAGTCGCCGATCGGACAGCCTCTATAATTCACCCCTCCACTTT. Translated, it gives CASSRRSDSLYNSPLHF. The rearrangement uses TRBV6-2 or TRBV6-3 and TRBJ1-6; D possibly corresponds to TRBD1 (6 bases). The CDR3 is 17 amino acids. V lost 5 bases and J 3 bases, leaving 17 bases between the germline ends. Germline V gene lookup returns CDR1 MNHEY and CDR2 SVGEGT.

V is TRBV3-1 (or the pseudogene TRBV3-2) and J is TRBJ1-2; D remains ambiguous. Germline CDR1 and CDR2: LGHDT and YNNKEL (reference sequence). The CDR3 runs 13 residues. The ends were cut back, 6 bases at V and 1 base at J, with 9 bases in the middle. CDR3: CASSPGVNYGYTF. CDR3 nucleotides: TGTGCCAGCAGTCCCGGGGTTAACTATGGCTACACCTTC.

The count of this clone is one. This chain connects TRBV4-3 to TRBJ2-5, with 9 nucleotides matching TRBD2. V shed 1 base and J 0 bases; nucleotides not matched to a gene: 9. This CDR3 region has 18 residues. Looked up from germline, CDR1 is LGHNA and CDR2 is YSLEER. This CDR3 is CASSQGVSGGPYQETQYF. CDR3 DNA: TGCGCCAGCAGCCAAGGGGTTAGCGGGGGCCCGTACCAAGAGACCCAGTACTTC.

V and J are TRBV7-9 and TRBJ1-1, with 7 bases that match TRBD1. V shed 5 bases, J shed 6 bases, and the junction held 12 bases outside the gene matches. CDR3 size: 15 residues. The germline gives CDR1 SEHNR, CDR2 FQNEAQ (reference sequence). The CDR3 nucleotides read TGTGCCAGCAGCCCCCGCAGGAACACAGGGGCTGAAGCTTTCTTT. Amino acid sequence: CASSPRRNTGAEAFF.

The V gene is TRBV6-5, the J gene TRBJ2-5; the D gene is possibly TRBD1 (5 bases). There are 12 residues in the CDR3. Germline loops: CDR1 MNHEY, CDR2 SVGAGI. V was pared by 1 base and J by 7 bases, with 7 bases between. CDR3 in DNA: TGTGCCAGCAGTTACTGGCAGGGGACCCAGTACTTC. Its protein product is CASSYWQGTQYF.

The genes are TRBV4-1 and TRBJ2-3; 12 nucleotides match TRBD2. Germline V gene data show CDR1 as MGHRA and CDR2 as YSYEKL. V gave up 1 base and J gave up 0 bases; unmatched junction bases: 5. This CDR3 spans 18 amino acids. CDR3 in DNA: TGCGCCAGCAGCCAAGGACTAGCGGGGGTTATTAGCACAGATACGCAGTATTTT. Its translation: CASSQGLAGVISTDTQYF.

The chain carries TRBV9 and TRBJ2-3; TRBD2 matches 10 bases. The CDR3 runs to 15 residues. The germline V gene encodes CDR1 SGDLS and CDR2 YYNGEE. J lost 6 bases, V lost 2 bases, and 6 bases had no gene match. CDR3 loop: CASSVSGGASDTQYF. The CDR3 DNA sequence: TGTGCCAGCAGCGTCAGCGGGGGGGCAAGTGATACGCAGTATTTT.

J is TRBJ2-3 and V is TRBV11-2; D not resolved. This CDR3 is 12 amino acids long. V lost 5 bases to trimming and J lost 2 bases, with 5 bases between them. CDR1 is SGHAT and CDR2 is FQNNGV in the germline V gene. CDR3 amino acids: CASSPSTDTQYF. For the CDR3, the DNA is TGTGCCAGCAGCCCGTCCACAGATACGCAGTATTTT.

The J gene is TRBJ2-2, the V gene TRBV7-2; 8 bases are shared with TRBD2. CDR1 is SGHTA and CDR2 is FQGNSA in the germline V gene. J gave up 4 bases and V 6 bases, and 7 bases lay outside the gene matches. The CDR3 sequence is 15 residues long. CDR3 region: CASRQGRGATGELFF. CDR3 nucleotide sequence: TGTGCCAGCAGGCAGGGGCGGGGGGCCACCGGGGAGCTGTTTTTT.

The chain recombines TRBV6-2 or TRBV6-3 with TRBJ1-1; possible D gene TRBD1, 6 bases. Germline V lookup: CDR1 MNHEY, CDR2 SVGEGT. CDR3 length equals 16 residues. The V gene lost 5 bases and the J gene lost 1 base, with 17 bases spanning the gap. This CDR3 reads CASSDEPGTKNTEAFF. The DNA of the CDR3 is TGTGCCAGCAGTGACGAACCCGGGACAAAGAACACTGAAGCTTTCTTT.